The clone carrying this T cell receptor beta chain was recorded a few times. No antigen is known for it. The same CDR3 also results from other DNA sequences found in this sample. This sample is part of a study of beta chain features in type 1 diabetes. Study-level background: Patients and healthy donors were similar in age, gender and cell yields.

TCRB transcripts that were expressed got sequenced, as all of the isolated RNA had been reverse transcribed. The repertoire was sequenced with immunoSEQ multiplex PCR; TCRdb's copy has only in-frame clones and lacks some. In the table there are under 450,000 clones, about 14% of which are singletons. Study findings and constraints: The question left open here concerned HLA type influencing TCRB rearrangement. A greater similarity of naive, central memory and Treg TCRB repertoires was seen among patients than among healthy donors.

V lost 3 bases to trimming and J lost 0 bases; unmatched junction nucleotides: 5. This CDR3 contains 17 residues. Germline V gives CDR1 SGHTA, CDR2 FQGNSA. Sequencing input: naive CD4+ T cells from blood. This TCR was sampled from a man aged 30 to 45 in good health. The V gene is TRBV7-2, the J gene TRBJ2-3, with 11 positions matching TRBD2. CDR3 nucleotides: TGTGCCAGCAGCTTCGGGACTAGCGGACGGAGCACAGATACGCAGTATTTT. Protein product: CASSFGTSGRSTDTQYF.